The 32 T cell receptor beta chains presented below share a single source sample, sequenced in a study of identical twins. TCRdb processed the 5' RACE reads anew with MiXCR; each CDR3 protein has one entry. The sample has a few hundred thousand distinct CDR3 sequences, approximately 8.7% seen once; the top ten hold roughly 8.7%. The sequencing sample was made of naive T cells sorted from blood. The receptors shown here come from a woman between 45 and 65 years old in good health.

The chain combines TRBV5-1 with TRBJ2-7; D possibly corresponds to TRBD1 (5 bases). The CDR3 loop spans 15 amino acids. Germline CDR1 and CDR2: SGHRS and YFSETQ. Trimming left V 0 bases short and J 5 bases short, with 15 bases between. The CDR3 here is CASSLEGAVMDEQYV. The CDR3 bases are TGCGCCAGCAGCTTGGAAGGGGCGGTCATGGACGAGCAGTACGTC.

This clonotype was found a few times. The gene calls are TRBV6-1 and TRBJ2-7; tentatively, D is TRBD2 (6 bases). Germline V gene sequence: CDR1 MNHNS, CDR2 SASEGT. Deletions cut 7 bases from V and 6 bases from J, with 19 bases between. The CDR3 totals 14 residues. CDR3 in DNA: TGTGCCAGCATCGGGGGAGACGGGGCCTTCGAGCAGTACGTC. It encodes CASIGGDGAFEQYV.

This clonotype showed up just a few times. The DNA of the CDR3 is TGTGCCAGCAGTTCTAGGACTCGATTCGAGAATACGCAGTATTTT. Amino acids: CASSSRTRFENTQYF. The chain couples TRBV7-8 to TRBJ2-3; D might be TRBD2 (5 bases). The CDR3 runs 15 residues. Trimming stripped 6 bases from V and 7 bases from J, with 20 bases between. Germline CDR1 reads SGHVS; CDR2 reads FQNEAQ.

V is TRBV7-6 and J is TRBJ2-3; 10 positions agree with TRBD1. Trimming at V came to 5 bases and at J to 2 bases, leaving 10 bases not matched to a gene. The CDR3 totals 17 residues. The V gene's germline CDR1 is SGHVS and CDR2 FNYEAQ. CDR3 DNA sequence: TGTGCCAGCAGCCCAGCCGGGACAGGGGAGAACACAGATACGCAGTATTTT. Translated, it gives CASSPAGTGENTDTQYF.

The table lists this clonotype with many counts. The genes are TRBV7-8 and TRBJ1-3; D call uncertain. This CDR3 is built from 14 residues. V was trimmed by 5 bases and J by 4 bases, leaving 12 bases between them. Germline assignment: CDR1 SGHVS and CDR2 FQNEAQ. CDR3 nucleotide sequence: TGTGCCAGCAGCCTTGGACTTAGCGGAAACACCATATATTTT. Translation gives CASSLGLSGNTIYF.

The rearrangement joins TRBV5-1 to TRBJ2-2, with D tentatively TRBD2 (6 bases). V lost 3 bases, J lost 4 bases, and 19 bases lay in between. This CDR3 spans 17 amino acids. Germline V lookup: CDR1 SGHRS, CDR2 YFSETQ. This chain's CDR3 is CASSSQSTRTRTGELFF. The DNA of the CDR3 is TGCGCCAGCAGCTCGCAATCGACTAGAACGCGCACCGGGGAGCTGTTTTTT.

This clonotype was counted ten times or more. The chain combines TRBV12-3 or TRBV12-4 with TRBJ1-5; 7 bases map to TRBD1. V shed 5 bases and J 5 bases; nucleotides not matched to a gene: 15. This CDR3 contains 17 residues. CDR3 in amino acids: CASSPEGQDIYDQPQHF. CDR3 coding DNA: TGTGCCAGCAGTCCAGAAGGACAGGACATCTATGATCAGCCCCAGCATTTT.

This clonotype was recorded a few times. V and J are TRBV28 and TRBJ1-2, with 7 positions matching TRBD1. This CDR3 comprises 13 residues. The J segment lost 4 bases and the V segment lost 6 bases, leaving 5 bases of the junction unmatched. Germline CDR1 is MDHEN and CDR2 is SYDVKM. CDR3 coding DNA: TGTGCCAGCAGGAAACAGGGGACCTATGGCTACACCTTC. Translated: CASRKQGTYGYTF.

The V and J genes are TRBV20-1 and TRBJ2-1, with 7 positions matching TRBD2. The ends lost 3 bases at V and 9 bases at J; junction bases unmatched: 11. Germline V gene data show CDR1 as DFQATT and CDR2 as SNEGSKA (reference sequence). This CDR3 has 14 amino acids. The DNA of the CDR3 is TGCAGTGCTAGTACAATTAGCAGGGAGGGTGAGCAGTTCTTC. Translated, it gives CSASTISREGEQFF.

CDR3 amino acids: CASQPWGSTDTQYF. In nucleotides, the CDR3 is TGTGCCAGCCAACCCTGGGGGTCGACAGATACGCAGTATTTT. J is TRBJ2-3 and V is TRBV7-8; TRBD1 or TRBD2 may be the D gene (5 bases each). The CDR3 is 14 residues long. Trimming took 8 bases from V and 3 from J, leaving 15 bases between them. CDR1 SGHVS and CDR2 FQNEAQ come from the germline V gene. The full variable domain, with the rest looked up from reference TRBV7-8 and TRBJ2-3, is GAGVSQSPRYKVAKRGQDVALRCDPISGHVSLFWYQQALGQGPEFLTYFQNEAQLDKSGLPSDRFFAERPEGSVSTLKIQRTQQEDSAVYLCASQPWGSTDTQYFGPGTRLTVL.

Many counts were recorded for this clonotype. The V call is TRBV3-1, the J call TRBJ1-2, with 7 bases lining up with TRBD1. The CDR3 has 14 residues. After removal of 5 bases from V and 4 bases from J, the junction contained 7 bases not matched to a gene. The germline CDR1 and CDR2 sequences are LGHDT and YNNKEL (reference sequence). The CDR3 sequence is CASSSGQAIYGYTF. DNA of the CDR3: TGTGCCAGCAGCTCCGGACAGGCCATCTATGGCTACACCTTC.

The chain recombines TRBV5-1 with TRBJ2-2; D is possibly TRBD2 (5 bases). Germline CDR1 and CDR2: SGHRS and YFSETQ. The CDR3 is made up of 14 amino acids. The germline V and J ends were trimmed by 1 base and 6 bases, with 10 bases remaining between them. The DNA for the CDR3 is TGCGCCAGCAGCTTGAGGGAGAAGGCCGGGGAGCTGTTTTTT. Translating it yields CASSLREKAGELFF.

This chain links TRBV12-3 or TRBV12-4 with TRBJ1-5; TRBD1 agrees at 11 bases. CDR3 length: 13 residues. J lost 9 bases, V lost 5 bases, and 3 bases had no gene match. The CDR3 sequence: CASSEGQGVPQHF. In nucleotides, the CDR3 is TGTGCCAGCAGTGAGGGACAGGGGGTGCCCCAGCATTTT.

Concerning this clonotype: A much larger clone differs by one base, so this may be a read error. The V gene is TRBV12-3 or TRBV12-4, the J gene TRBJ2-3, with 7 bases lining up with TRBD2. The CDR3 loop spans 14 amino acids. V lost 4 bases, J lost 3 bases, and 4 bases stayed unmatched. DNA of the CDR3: TGTGCCAGCAGTTCCGGGAGGTTAACAGATACGCAGTATTTT. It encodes CASSSGRLTDTQYF.

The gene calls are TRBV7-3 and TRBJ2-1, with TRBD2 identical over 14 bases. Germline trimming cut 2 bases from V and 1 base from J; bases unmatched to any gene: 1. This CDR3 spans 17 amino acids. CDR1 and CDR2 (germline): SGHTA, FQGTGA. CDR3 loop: CASSLWTSGRSYNEQFF. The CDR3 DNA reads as TGTGCCAGCAGCTTATGGACTAGCGGGAGGTCCTACAATGAGCAGTTCTTC. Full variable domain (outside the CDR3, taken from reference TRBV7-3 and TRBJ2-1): GAGVSQTPSNKVTEKGKYVELRCDPISGHTALYWYRQSLGQGPEFLIYFQGTGAADDSGLPNDRFFAVRPEGSVSTLKIQRTERGDSAVYLCASSLWTSGRSYNEQFFGPGTRLTVL.

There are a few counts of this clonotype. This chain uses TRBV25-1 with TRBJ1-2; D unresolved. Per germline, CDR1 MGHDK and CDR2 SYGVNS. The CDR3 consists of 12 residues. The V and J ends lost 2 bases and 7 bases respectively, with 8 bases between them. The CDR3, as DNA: TGTGCCAGCAGTGAAGATCCCCTTGGCTACACCTTC. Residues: CASSEDPLGYTF.

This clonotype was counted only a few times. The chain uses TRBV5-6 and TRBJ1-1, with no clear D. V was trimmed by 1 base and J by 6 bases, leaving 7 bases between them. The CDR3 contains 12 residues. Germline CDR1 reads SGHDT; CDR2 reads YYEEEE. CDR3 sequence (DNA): TGTGCCAGCAGCTTGAGGAGGGCTGAAGCTTTCTTT. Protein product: CASSLRRAEAFF.

The DNA of the CDR3 is TGTGCCAGCTCACGAAGGACCGCCCTCGGAGATACGCAGTATTTT. Its protein product is CASSRRTALGDTQYF. This chain connects TRBV18 to TRBJ2-3; D gene ambiguous. This CDR3 contains 15 residues. Trimming removed 4 bases at V and 5 bases at J, with 16 bases between. Germline-derived CDR1 and CDR2 are KGHSH and LQKENI.

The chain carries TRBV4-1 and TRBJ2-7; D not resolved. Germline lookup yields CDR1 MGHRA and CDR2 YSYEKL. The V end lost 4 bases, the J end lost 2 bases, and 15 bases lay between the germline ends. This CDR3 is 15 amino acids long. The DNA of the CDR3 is TGCGCCAGCAGCCCCACCTATGGTGGGCCCTACGAGCAGTACTTC. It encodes CASSPTYGGPYEQYF.

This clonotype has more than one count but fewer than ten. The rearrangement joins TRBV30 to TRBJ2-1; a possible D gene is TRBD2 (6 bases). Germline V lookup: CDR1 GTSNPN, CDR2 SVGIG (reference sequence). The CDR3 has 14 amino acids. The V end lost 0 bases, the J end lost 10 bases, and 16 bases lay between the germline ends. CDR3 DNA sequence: TGTGCCTGGAGTGTACAGAGCGGGTGGTTCGAGCAGTTCTTC. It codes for CAWSVQSGWFEQFF.

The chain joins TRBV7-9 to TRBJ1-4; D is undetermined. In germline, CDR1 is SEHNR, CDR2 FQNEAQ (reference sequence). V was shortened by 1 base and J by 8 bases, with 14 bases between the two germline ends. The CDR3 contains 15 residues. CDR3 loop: CASSLGAWENEKLFF. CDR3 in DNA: TGTGCCAGCAGCTTAGGGGCATGGGAAAACGAAAAACTGTTTTTT.

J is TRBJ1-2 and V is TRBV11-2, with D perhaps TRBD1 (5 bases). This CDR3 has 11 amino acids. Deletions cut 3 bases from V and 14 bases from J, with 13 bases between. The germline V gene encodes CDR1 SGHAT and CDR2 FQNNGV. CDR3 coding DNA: TGTGCCAGCAGCTTGGGACCCGGTAGGACCTTC. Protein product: CASSLGPGRTF.

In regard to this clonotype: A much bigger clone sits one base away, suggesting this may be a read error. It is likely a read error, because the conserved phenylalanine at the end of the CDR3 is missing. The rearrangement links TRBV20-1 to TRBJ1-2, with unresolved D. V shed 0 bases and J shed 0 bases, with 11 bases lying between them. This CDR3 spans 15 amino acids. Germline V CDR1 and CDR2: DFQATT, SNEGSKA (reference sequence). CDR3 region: CSARDHVRANYGYTS. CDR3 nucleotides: TGCAGTGCTAGAGATCACGTAAGAGCTAACTATGGCTACACCTCC.

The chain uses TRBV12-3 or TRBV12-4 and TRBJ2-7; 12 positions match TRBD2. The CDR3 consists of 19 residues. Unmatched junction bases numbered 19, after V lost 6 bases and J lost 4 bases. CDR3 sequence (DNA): TGTGCCAGCAGCTCCCTGGGGACTAGCGGGCCTCGGGGGGGATACGAGCAGTACTTC. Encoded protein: CASSSLGTSGPRGGYEQYF.

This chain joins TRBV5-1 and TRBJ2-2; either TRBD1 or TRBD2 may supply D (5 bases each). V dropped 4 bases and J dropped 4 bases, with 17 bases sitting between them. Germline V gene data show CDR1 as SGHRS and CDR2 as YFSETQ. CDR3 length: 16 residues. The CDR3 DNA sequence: TGCGCCAGCAGCACGTCCCGGGACCGGGGCACCGGGGAGCTGTTTTTT. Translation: CASSTSRDRGTGELFF.

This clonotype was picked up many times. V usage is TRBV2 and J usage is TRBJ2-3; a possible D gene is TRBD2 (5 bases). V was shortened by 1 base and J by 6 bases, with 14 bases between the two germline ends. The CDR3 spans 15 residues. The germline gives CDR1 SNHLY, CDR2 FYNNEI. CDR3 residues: CASSEGGLPGDTQYF. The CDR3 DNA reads TGTGCCAGCAGTGAAGGCGGACTTCCCGGTGATACGCAGTATTTT. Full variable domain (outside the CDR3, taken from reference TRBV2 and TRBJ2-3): EPEVTQTPSHQVTQMGQEVILRCVPISNHLYFYWYRQILGQKVEFLVSFYNNEISEKSEIFDDQFSVERPDGSNFTLKIRSTKLEDSAMYFCASSEGGLPGDTQYFGPGTRLTVL.

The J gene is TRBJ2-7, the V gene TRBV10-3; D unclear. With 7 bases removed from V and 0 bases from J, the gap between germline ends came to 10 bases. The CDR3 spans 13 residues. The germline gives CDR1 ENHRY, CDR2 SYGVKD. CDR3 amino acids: CAITPENSYEQYF. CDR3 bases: TGTGCCATCACCCCGGAAAACTCCTACGAGCAGTACTTC.

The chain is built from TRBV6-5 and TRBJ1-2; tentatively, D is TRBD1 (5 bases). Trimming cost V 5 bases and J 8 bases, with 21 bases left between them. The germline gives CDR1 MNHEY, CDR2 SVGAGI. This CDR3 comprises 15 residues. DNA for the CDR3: TGTGCCAGCAGTCCCCCGATGTACGACAGCCGAGGCTACACCTTC. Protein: CASSPPMYDSRGYTF.

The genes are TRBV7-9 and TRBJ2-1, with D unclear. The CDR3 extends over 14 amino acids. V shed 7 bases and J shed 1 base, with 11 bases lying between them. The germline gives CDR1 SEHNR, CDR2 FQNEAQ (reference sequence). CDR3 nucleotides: TGTGCCAGCAACCACCCGGTATCCTACAATGAGCAGTTCTTC. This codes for CASNHPVSYNEQFF.

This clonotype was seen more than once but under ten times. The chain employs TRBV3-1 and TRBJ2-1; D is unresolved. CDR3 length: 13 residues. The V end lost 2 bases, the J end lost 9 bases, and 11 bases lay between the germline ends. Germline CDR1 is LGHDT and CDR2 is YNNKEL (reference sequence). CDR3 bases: TGTGCCAGCAGCCAAATTAGGCCGGGTGAGCAGTTCTTC. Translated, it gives CASSQIRPGEQFF.

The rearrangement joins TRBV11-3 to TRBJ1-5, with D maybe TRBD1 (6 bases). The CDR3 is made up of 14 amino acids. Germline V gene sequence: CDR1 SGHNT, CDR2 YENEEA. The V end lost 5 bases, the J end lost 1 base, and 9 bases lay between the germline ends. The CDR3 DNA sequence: TGTGCCAGCAGCCCGACAGGAAGCAATCAGCCCCAGCATTTT. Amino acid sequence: CASSPTGSNQPQHF.

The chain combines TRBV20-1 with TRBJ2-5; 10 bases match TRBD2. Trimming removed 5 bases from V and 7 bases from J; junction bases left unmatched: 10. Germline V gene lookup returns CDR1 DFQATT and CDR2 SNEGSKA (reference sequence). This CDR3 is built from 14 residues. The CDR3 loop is CSARLAGNRGTQYF. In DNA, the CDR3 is TGCAGTGCTCGACTAGCGGGCAACAGGGGGACCCAGTACTTC.